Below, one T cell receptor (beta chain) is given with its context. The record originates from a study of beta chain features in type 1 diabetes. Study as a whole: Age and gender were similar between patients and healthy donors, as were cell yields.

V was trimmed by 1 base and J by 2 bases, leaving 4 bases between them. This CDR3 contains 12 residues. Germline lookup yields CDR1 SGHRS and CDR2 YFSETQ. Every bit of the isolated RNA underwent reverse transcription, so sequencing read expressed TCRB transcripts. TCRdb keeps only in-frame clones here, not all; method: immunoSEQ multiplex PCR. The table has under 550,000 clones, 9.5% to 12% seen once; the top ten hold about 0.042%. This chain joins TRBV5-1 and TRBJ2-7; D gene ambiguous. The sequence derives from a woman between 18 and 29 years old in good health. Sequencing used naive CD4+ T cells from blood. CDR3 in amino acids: CASSLSTYEQYF. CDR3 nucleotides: TGCGCCAGCAGCTTGAGCACCTACGAGCAGTACTTC.